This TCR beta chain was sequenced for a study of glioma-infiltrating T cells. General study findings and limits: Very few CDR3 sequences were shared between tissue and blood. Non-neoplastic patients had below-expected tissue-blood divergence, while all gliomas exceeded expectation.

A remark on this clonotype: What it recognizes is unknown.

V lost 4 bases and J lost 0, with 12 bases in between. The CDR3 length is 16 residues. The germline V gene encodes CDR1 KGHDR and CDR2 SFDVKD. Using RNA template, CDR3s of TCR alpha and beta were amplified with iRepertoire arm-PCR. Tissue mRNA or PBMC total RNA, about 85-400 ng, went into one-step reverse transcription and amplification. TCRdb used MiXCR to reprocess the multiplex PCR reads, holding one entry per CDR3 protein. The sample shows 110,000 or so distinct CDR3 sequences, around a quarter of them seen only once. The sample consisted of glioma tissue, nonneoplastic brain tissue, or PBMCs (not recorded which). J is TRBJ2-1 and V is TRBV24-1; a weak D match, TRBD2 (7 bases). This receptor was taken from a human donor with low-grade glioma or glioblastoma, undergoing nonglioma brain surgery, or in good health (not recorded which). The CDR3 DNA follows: TGTGCCACCAGTGACCGCGGGGGCAGCTCCTACAATGAGCAGTTCTTC. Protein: CATSDRGGSSYNEQFF.